The 15 T cell receptor beta chains reported below all come from one sample, sequenced in a study of shared clonotypes between healthy human individuals (TCRdb year 2020). Receptors were amplified or captured by the immunoSEQ multiplex PCR assay. TCRdb stores this immuneACCESS table with in-frame sequences only. Part of the clones is absent; in the studies checked, under half of the shortfall reflects unresolved V genes, and no reason is known for the rest. This sample has around 1.9 million clones in its table, and 93% of those were observed once. About 1.5% of the sample belongs to the ten largest clones. CD8 naive samples were obtained by positive selection for CCR7 among CD45RO-negative cells, yielding a CD45RA+CCR7+ population from which TemRA cells were excluded. Sequencing was done on a sample of naive CD8+ T cells from PBMCs. What the cell subset or site label conveys for this sample: CD45RA+CCR7+. The source is a man between 18 and 29 years old in good health. Some clones in this sample may be carry-over from other donors' samples.

The chain has TRBV15 and TRBJ1-3; unclear D gene. Germline CDR1 and CDR2: LNHNV and YYDKDF (reference sequence). The CDR3 has 14 amino acids. Trimming removed 0 bases from V and 4 bases from J, with 7 bases in between. The CDR3 protein is CATSRDAAGNTIYF. For the CDR3, the DNA is TGTGCCACCAGCAGAGATGCGGCGGGAAACACCATATATTTT.

This clone has more than one count but fewer than ten. The chain couples TRBV7-9 to TRBJ2-7; 7 bases are shared with TRBD2. Germline V lookup: CDR1 SEHNR, CDR2 FQNEAQ (reference sequence). CDR3 size: 15 residues. After removal of 3 bases from V and 6 bases from J, the junction contained 11 bases not matched to a gene. The CDR3 DNA sequence: TGTGCCAGCAGCTTGTCTGCGGGAGTGGATGGCGAGCAGTACTTC. This translates into CASSLSAGVDGEQYF.

This chain links TRBV28 with TRBJ2-7; the match to TRBD2 covers 8 bases. The CDR3 is made up of 16 amino acids. From germline, CDR1 is MDHEN and CDR2 SYDVKM. Trimming at V came to 6 bases and at J to 4 bases, leaving 14 bases not matched to a gene. CDR3 DNA sequence: TGTGCCAGCAGCCCAACCCGAGCGGGAGTTACGTACGAGCAGTACTTC. Amino acids: CASSPTRAGVTYEQYF.

The genes are TRBV6-5 and TRBJ2-5; 8 bases fit TRBD1. The J call is in doubt because the DNA end fits TRBJ2-7 better. CDR3 length: 13 amino acids. CDR1 and CDR2 (germline): MNHEY, SVGAGI. CDR3 DNA: TGTGCCAGCAGGCAGGGACAGGCCTACGAGCAGTACTTC. Its translation: CASRQGQAYEQYF.

This chain uses TRBV28 with TRBJ2-1; 15 bases fit TRBD2. The CDR3 extends over 15 amino acids. The trim removed 3 bases at V and 9 bases at J, leaving 3 bases unmatched. Per the germline V gene, CDR1 is MDHEN and CDR2 is SYDVKM. CDR3 sequence reads: CASSLGLAGGGEQFF. The CDR3 nucleotides read TGTGCCAGCAGTTTGGGACTAGCGGGAGGAGGTGAGCAGTTCTTC.

The chain is built from TRBV27 and TRBJ1-2, with TRBD1 matching 8 bases. The V gene end was trimmed by 6 bases and the J gene end by 8 bases; junction bases not matched to a gene: 5. Germline V CDR1 and CDR2: MNHEY, SMNVEV (reference sequence). This CDR3 comprises 12 residues. The CDR3 nucleotides are TGTGCCAGCAGGCGCAGGGGGCACGGCTACACCTTC. Protein product: CASRRRGHGYTF.

The gene calls are TRBV7-9 and TRBJ2-6; 7 bases map to TRBD1. The CDR3 loop spans 17 amino acids. Looked up from germline, CDR1 is SEHNR and CDR2 is FQNEAQ (reference sequence). Losses at the gene ends were 4 bases for V and 2 bases for J; bases not matched to a gene: 8. CDR3 sequence (DNA): TGTGCCAGCAGCTCTCCACAGGGGCAGGCTGGGGCCAACGTCCTGACTTTC. Encoded protein: CASSSPQGQAGANVLTF.

V is TRBV4-1 and J is TRBJ1-1; unclear D gene. The CDR3 runs to 18 residues. Deletions cut 1 base from V and 0 bases from J, with 18 bases between. Germline CDR1 and CDR2: MGHRA and YSYEKL. CDR3 nucleotides: TGCGCCAGCAGCCAAGGGCCGGGCCCTACACTCATGAACACTGAAGCTTTCTTT. Protein: CASSQGPGPTLMNTEAFF.

CDR3 sequence: CASGRRGASGYTF. The CDR3 nucleotides are TGTGCCAGCGGGAGAAGGGGGGCGTCGGGCTACACCTTC. The chain couples TRBV11-2 to TRBJ1-2, with D perhaps matching TRBD1 (6 bases). CDR1 SGHAT and CDR2 FQNNGV come from the germline V gene. This CDR3 is 13 amino acids long. With 8 bases removed from V and 8 bases from J, the gap between germline ends came to 18 bases. The full variable domain, with the rest looked up from reference TRBV11-2 and TRBJ1-2, is EAGVAQSPRYKIIEKRQSVAFWCNPISGHATLYWYQQILGQGPKLLIQFQNNGVVDDSQLPKDRFSAERLKGVDSTLKIQPAKLEDSAVYLCASGRRGASGYTFGSGTRLTVV.

Details on this clone: At one end, the junction sequence differs from germline, possibly due to a read error. The chain is built from TRBV7-9 and TRBJ2-4; TRBD2 agrees at 8 bases. There are 15 residues in the CDR3. The germline V gene encodes CDR1 SEHNR and CDR2 FQNEAQ (reference sequence). The DNA for the CDR3 is TGTGCCAGCAGCTTAGTCGGACTAGCCCAAAACATTCAGTACTTC. It yields the protein CASSLVGLAQNIQYF.

This chain joins TRBV4-2 and TRBJ2-5; 7 bases are a match to TRBD2. The germline CDR1 and CDR2 sequences are LGHNA and YNFKEQ. V lost 3 bases to trimming and J lost 0 bases; unmatched junction nucleotides: 10. The CDR3 covers 17 residues. Written as DNA, the CDR3 is TGTGCCAGCAGCCAGGCTGCGACGGGGGGTTACCAAGAGACCCAGTACTTC. As protein: CASSQAATGGYQETQYF.

CDR3 region: CASSLGRFMSGVQETQYF. Here the CDR3 DNA reads TGTGCCAGCAGCTTAGGTCGGTTTATGTCGGGAGTTCAGGAGACCCAGTACTTC. The rearrangement links TRBV7-9 to TRBJ2-5; D might be TRBD2 (6 bases). The CDR3 loop spans 18 amino acids. Germline values: CDR1 SEHNR, CDR2 FQNEAQ (reference sequence). The V gene lost 1 base and the J gene lost 5 bases, with 23 bases spanning the gap.

V gene TRBV28 combines with J gene TRBJ2-7; a possible D gene is TRBD1 (6 bases). Germline V gene sequence: CDR1 MDHEN, CDR2 SYDVKM. The CDR3 contains 14 residues. Trimming took off 9 bases at V and 0 bases at J, with 15 bases between the two ends. This CDR3 reads CASQIRGASYEQYF. The CDR3 coding sequence is TGTGCCAGTCAGATCAGGGGCGCCTCCTACGAGCAGTACTTC.

This rearrangement joins TRBV19 to TRBJ2-2, with 7 nucleotides matching TRBD1. The V and J ends lost 4 bases and 0 bases, in that order; junction bases with no gene match: 17. Germline lookup yields CDR1 LNHDA and CDR2 SQIVND (reference sequence). This CDR3 comprises 20 residues. Here the CDR3 DNA reads TGTGCCAGTAGTACCACGACAGGGCTGGAGGTCTTCGCGAACACCGGGGAGCTGTTTTTT. Residues: CASSTTTGLEVFANTGELFF.

The chain is built from TRBV2 and TRBJ2-7; no clear D gene. The V end lost 6 bases, the J end lost 5 bases, and 17 bases lay between the germline ends. The CDR3 runs to 14 residues. CDR1 is SNHLY, CDR2 FYNNEI, per germline. The DNA for the CDR3 is TGTGCCAGCAGCCAGCGACAAGTAAACCACGAGCAGTACTTC. Translating gives CASSQRQVNHEQYF.